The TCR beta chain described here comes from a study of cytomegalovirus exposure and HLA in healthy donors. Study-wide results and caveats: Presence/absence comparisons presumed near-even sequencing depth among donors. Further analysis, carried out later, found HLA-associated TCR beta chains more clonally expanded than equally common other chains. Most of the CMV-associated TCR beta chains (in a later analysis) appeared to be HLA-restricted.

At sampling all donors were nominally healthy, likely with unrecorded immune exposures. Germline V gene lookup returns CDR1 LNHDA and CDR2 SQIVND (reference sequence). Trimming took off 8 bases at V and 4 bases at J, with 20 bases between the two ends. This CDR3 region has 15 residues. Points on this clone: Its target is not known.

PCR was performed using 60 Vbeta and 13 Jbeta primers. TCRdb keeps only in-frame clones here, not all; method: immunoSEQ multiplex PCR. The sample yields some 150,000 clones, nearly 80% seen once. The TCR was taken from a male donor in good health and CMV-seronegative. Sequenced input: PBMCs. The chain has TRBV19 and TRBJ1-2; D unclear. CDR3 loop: CASRKQTGSPYGYTF. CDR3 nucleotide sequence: TGTGCCAGTCGCAAACAGACGGGGAGTCCCTATGGCTACACCTTC.